This record covers a single TCR beta chain. Its antigen has not been determined. Within one base of it there is no much larger clone, and no base qualities were kept. The library was prepared using the immunoSEQ multiplex PCR assay. For the multiplex PCR, a mixture combining 60 forward primers for TCR Vbeta segments and 13 reverse primers for TCR Jbeta segments was used. A multiplex PCR assay on genomic DNA amplified the CDR3 region of rearranged TCR beta genes. Amplified TCR beta libraries were sequenced as 87-base-pair reads on the Illumina HiSeq System. The paper's processing steps were these. A later analysis tallied roughly 80 million unique TCR beta chains across the approximately 670 repertoires, and approximately 11 million of those chains were shared by two or more donors. A nearest-neighbor algorithm error-corrected the raw reads and collapsed the reads into unique sequences, merging closely related sequences to remove PCR and sequencing errors. Alignment of CDR3 sequences to IMGT reference sequences was used to assign V, D and J gene segments. Each retained sequence needed at least a six-nucleotide match to both a V gene segment and a J gene segment. Rearrangements were called productive when the CDR3 lacked stop codons and stayed in frame with V and J; all others were non-productive. CDR3 was defined according to IMGT convention as the region running from the second conserved V-encoded cysteine to the conserved J-encoded phenylalanine. The earlier analysis of about 610 of the donors excluded any sequence lacking an unambiguous match to a single V gene segment. An earlier analysis of several hundred of the donors called V segments functional above 56.7% productive rearrangements and segregating when the between-donor standard deviation exceeded 5%. A statistical classification framework was built for diagnosing cytomegalovirus status from the catalog of TCR beta chain sequences. A later analysis assigned V and J genes by comparing TCR nucleotide sequences with IMGT/GENE-DB human TR gene sequences. In a later analysis, CDR3 sequences and most-parsimonious VDJ recombination scenarios were assigned using the TCRdist pipeline. A later analysis defined each TCR beta chain by its CDR3 amino acid sequence plus V-gene family, and excluded reads lacking a unique V-gene family. In a later analysis, 450 to 600 highly shared, low-generation-probability nucleotide sequences were removed to address suspected cross-contamination and a sequencing artifact. For each public chain, a later analysis derived a clonal expansion index from normalized ranks of inferred template counts within each repertoire. In a later analysis, generation probabilities were computed using a VDJ recombination model fitted to out-of-frame rearrangements, and the results were checked against IGoR. In a later analysis, TCR-TCR, TCR-HLA and TCR-CMV co-occurrence was scored with hypergeometric tests, and a repertoire-size bias correction was applied to TCR pairs. A later analysis estimated false discovery rates by permuting HLA or CMV assignments 20 times. In a later analysis, co-occurring TCRs were grouped using DBSCAN, with TCRdist sequence similarity added in when clustering inside HLA-allele-positive subsets. Repertoires with fewer than 30,000 or more than 120,000 public chains, plus five repertoires with anomalous nucleotide sharing, were excluded from co-occurrence clustering. TCRdb mirrors the immuneACCESS table, restricted to in-frame sequences. Some clones are absent from its copies; in checked studies, under half trace to an unresolved V gene, and the reason for the others is unknown. The V and J calls and clone size come from that table; D and trimming were worked out from the DNA. Within this sample are some 220,000 clones, with approximately 85% of them counted one time only. The leading ten clones occupy about 0.25% of the sample.

In total, 600 or so healthy bone marrow donors made up the cohort. All cohort members were sampled while nominally healthy, although unrecorded immune exposures were likely present. The donor tested CMV seronegative and was one of the 352 seronegative cohort members. Each donor provided a peripheral blood sample, and peripheral blood mononuclear cells were used for TCR beta sequencing. The Qiagen DNeasy Blood Extraction Kit was used to extract genomic DNA from the blood cell samples. The sample originates from a study of cytomegalovirus exposure and HLA in healthy donors (dated by TCRdb to the late 2010s). For the study in its entirety: In an earlier analysis of under 600 of the donors, 276 Gb of sequence data and 90 million to 130 million unique TCR beta sequences from 150 million to 200 million T cells were reported. An early release that covered several hundred HLA-typed donors contained about 290 gigabases of sequencing data and tens of millions of unique TCR sequences. Because of strong linkage in the cohort, four or five DR-DQ haplotypes were treated as single units for association and clustering. All discovery cohort repertoires had been generated on a single sequencing platform. The genetic ancestry cluster associated with self-reported Caucasian donors included over 80% of the roughly 400 genotyped donors. An earlier analysis of around 580 of the donors used high-throughput TCR beta sequencing to judge whether each TCR beta V gene segment behaved as functional or pseudogenic. A later genetic analysis took genome-wide SNP genotypes for about three fifths of the 666 donors and used that subset as a discovery cohort. HLA typing included class I and class II loci at four-digit resolution. Using immunosequencing, the study profiled T cell repertoires from 666 subjects and related those repertoires to cytomegalovirus serostatus. A later analysis re-analyzed previously published TCR beta repertoires from several hundred donors and added high-resolution HLA genotyping to study TCR occurrence patterns. The study combined high-throughput TCR immunosequencing, statistical association of individual TCRs with disease status, and machine learning to predict cytomegalovirus infection status. A separate validation cohort of over 95 different subjects was used in addition to the roughly 700-subject first cohort. Typing coverage differed by locus: A, B, C, DRB1 and DQB1 were typed in roughly 620-630 donors, DQA1 in roughly 500, DPA1 in around 610, and DPB1 in 450 to 490. In the later analysis, no new phenotypic data were used to find candidate immune exposures; instead, reliance was placed on TCR beta sequences and their occurrence across donors. Among some 410 genotyped donors of the cohort, an average of about 240,000 unique TCR beta nucleotide sequences were sequenced per donor, about a sixth of them non-productive. Donor age, sex, ethnicity and CMV serostatus were compiled alongside the repertoire data. The study aimed to test whether signatures of past pathogen exposure could be identified by cataloging public T cell receptors. The full study reports these points: The earlier analysis of nearly 600 of the donors excluded 15 to 20 rarely observed V segments, including chromosome 9 orphons, because counts were too low. This cohort had only TCR beta chains sequenced, and the lack of alpha or paired-chain data limited which features could be detected. In both the original and validation cohorts, the classifier was reported to diagnose cytomegalovirus status with high specificity and sensitivity. In an earlier analysis of approximately 590 of the donors, most TCR beta V segments appeared in productive rearrangements about 87% or about 30% of the time, broadly matching IMGT annotations. Immune exposure information for the cohort was limited to CMV serostatus. When HLA alleles, especially DR and DQ, strongly co-occurred, attributing TCR associations to individual alleles was difficult. A further reported finding was that TCR beta sequences accurately predicted the HLA-A and HLA-B alleles for most subjects in the first cohort. Across donors, most TCR sequences were observed very rarely, whereas some public TCRs were present in many individuals. Compared with the roughly 700-donor mean, donors in an Asian-associated ancestry cluster had fewer N-insertions in productive TCRs, according to a later genetic analysis. Linkage disequilibrium might explain the correlated functional status among segregating V segments, but an unknown experimental factor could not be ruled out. V-gene and J-gene trimming of TCR beta chains was associated with a missense DCLRE1C variant in a later genetic analysis, and the association was replicated in an independent cohort. Several of the top co-occurrence clusters appeared to be linked to parvovirus B19, influenza, CMV and Epstein-Barr virus, according to a later analysis. The study gave a list of 150 to 200 TCR beta chains associated with cytomegalovirus. A cluster of highly shared sequence variants was judged likely to represent a technical artifact of the sequencing pipeline. A few of the identified cytomegalovirus-associated TCR beta chains were confirmed in vitro to be specific for cytomegalovirus antigens. Compared with equally common non-associated chains, HLA-associated TCR beta chains in a later analysis were more clonally expanded and had lower generation probabilities. Most CMV-associated TCR beta chains appeared to be HLA-restricted in a later analysis, and the HLA associations seemed to be driven largely by CMV exposure. Because HLA typing was unavailable for some donors at each locus, only the typed subset was used in association tests. Specific HLA alleles were associated with over 15,000 TCR beta sequences at a false discovery rate of 0.05 in a later analysis. Sequencing depth was assumed to be roughly uniform across donors in the presence/absence analyses, though that assumption may not hold. The authors suggested that the approach could potentially be extended to other disease states and immunological phenotypes. According to a later analysis, TCR association rates differed among HLA loci, with DRB1 alleles showing the most associated TCRs and HLA-C alleles showing the fewest.

Source material: PBMCs. The origin of this receptor is a girl aged 2-15 years in good health and CMV-seronegative.

The CDR3 region reads CASSPLAGGPNEQFF. The DNA sequence is as follows: TGTGCCAGCTCACCTCTAGCGGGGGGGCCAAATGAGCAGTTCTTC. The rearrangement combines TRBV18 with TRBJ2-1; TRBD2 aligns with 12 central bases. Trimming leaves V shorter by 3 bases and J shorter by 7 bases, with the junction holding 4 bases beyond the gene matches. CDR1 KGHSH and CDR2 LQKENI are derived from the germline V gene. From cysteine to phenylalanine, the CDR3 is 15 amino acids long. Just CDR3 DNA is preserved here, 45 bases in frame from base 1.